The 27 T cell receptor beta chains below come from one sample, sequenced in a study of blood T cell repertoires in COVID-19. Produced via immunoSEQ multiplex PCR; TCRdb's table is partial and in-frame only. Found here are more than 85,000 clones, approximately 75% of them singletons; the top ten hold roughly 4.2%. Material for sequencing was peripheral blood. These receptor sequences come from a woman in her 50s with acute or convalescent COVID-19.

The rearrangement joins TRBV5-4 to TRBJ1-2; 10 nucleotides line up with TRBD1. The germline gives CDR1 SGHNT, CDR2 YYREEE (reference sequence). The CDR3 loop spans 15 amino acids. V gave up 4 bases and J gave up 4 bases; unmatched junction bases: 7. In DNA, the CDR3 is TGTGCCAGCAGCATGCGGACAGGGGGGATCTATGGCTACACCTTC. Its translation is CASSMRTGGIYGYTF.

This rearrangement joins TRBV5-1 to TRBJ2-7; a weak D match, TRBD2 (6 bases). Trimming left V 0 bases short and J 1 base short, with 11 bases between. The germline V gene has CDR1 SGHRS and CDR2 YFSETQ. This CDR3 region has 15 residues. For the CDR3, the DNA is TGCGCCAGCAGCTTGGGTCAGGAGGGGTCCTACGAGCAGTACTTC. The encoded protein is CASSLGQEGSYEQYF.

This clone has just a few counts. J is TRBJ2-3 and V is TRBV4-3; D might be TRBD2 (5 bases). The CDR3 is made up of 15 amino acids. The germline V gene has CDR1 LGHNA and CDR2 YSLEER. V was pared by 0 bases and J by 0 bases, with 7 bases between. CDR3 sequence reads: CASSQDAGSTDTQYF. The CDR3 coding sequence is TGCGCCAGCAGCCAAGACGCGGGTAGCACAGATACGCAGTATTTT.

The V and J genes are TRBV6-5 and TRBJ1-2; TRBD1 aligns across 7 bases. Germline CDR1 MNHEY, CDR2 SVGAGI. With V trimmed by 6 bases and J by 9 bases, 13 bases remained unmatched. CDR3 length equals 14 residues. This CDR3 reads CASSLHSDRVRYTF. The CDR3 DNA reads as TGTGCCAGCAGCCTACACTCTGACAGGGTGCGCTACACCTTC.

V gene TRBV28 combines with J gene TRBJ2-2; 9 bases are shared with TRBD1. This CDR3 spans 16 amino acids. Per germline, CDR1 MDHEN and CDR2 SYDVKM. Trimming cost V 8 bases and J 2 bases; bases outside gene matches: 9. This CDR3 is CASGGRDRDNTGELFF. The CDR3 nucleotides are TGTGCCAGCGGGGGGCGGGACAGGGATAACACCGGGGAGCTGTTTTTT.

V and J are TRBV6-2 or TRBV6-3 and TRBJ2-1, with 7 bases matching TRBD1. This CDR3 spans 15 amino acids. V lost 4 bases, J lost 6 bases, and 9 bases stayed unmatched. The V gene's germline CDR1 is MNHEY and CDR2 SVGEGT. CDR3 sequence (DNA): TGTGCCAGCAGTTCCTTAAGACAGGGTGGCAATGAGCAGTTCTTC. This encodes CASSSLRQGGNEQFF.

The chain links TRBV3-1 (or the pseudogene TRBV3-2) to TRBJ2-7, with 8 bases fitting TRBD2. The germline V gene has CDR1 LGHDT and CDR2 YNNKEL (reference sequence). CDR3 length: 17 residues. V lost 4 bases and J lost 4; bases outside the gene matches: 15. The CDR3 spells CASSPESLRTSRYEQYF. The DNA of the CDR3 is TGTGCCAGCAGCCCAGAATCCCTTCGGACTAGCAGGTACGAGCAGTACTTC.

This clone was seen a handful of times. The chain couples TRBV10-2 to TRBJ2-2, with D possibly matching TRBD1 (7 bases). CDR1 is WSHSY, CDR2 SAAADI, per germline. This CDR3 spans 15 amino acids. Trimming removed 9 bases from V and 4 bases from J, with 18 bases in between. CDR3 DNA: TGCGCCAGTGACTCTCAGGGGGGCGGCACCGGGGAGCTGTTTTTT. Protein: CASDSQGGGTGELFF.

The chain has TRBV7-8 and TRBJ2-2, with D possibly being TRBD2 (6 bases). V gave up 2 bases and J gave up 1 base, with 11 bases separating them. The CDR3 is 16 residues long. The germline V gene encodes CDR1 SGHVS and CDR2 FQNEAQ. The CDR3: CASSLLDSGNTGELFF. CDR3 in DNA: TGTGCCAGCAGCTTACTAGATAGCGGGAACACCGGGGAGCTGTTTTTT.

The rearrangement joins TRBV3-1 (or the pseudogene TRBV3-2) to TRBJ2-3; TRBD2 agrees at 9 bases. CDR1 is LGHDT, CDR2 YNNKEL, per germline (reference sequence). This CDR3 region has 15 residues. With 4 bases clipped from V and 5 bases from J, the junction kept 7 bases outside the gene matches. DNA of the CDR3: TGTGCCAGCAGCCGCGGGGGGGTTGACGGAGATACGCAGTATTTT. Encoded protein: CASSRGGVDGDTQYF.

The chain uses TRBV6-2 or TRBV6-3 and TRBJ1-5, with TRBD1 matching 8 bases. This CDR3 contains 18 residues. V trimming: 0 bases; J trimming: 5 bases; junction bases outside the gene matches: 12. In germline, CDR1 is MNHEY, CDR2 SVGEGT. The CDR3 loop reads CASSYSMGTGGDHQPQHF. In DNA, the CDR3 is TGTGCCAGCAGTTACTCGATGGGAACAGGGGGAGATCATCAGCCCCAGCATTTT.

V is TRBV14 and J is TRBJ2-3; D may be TRBD2 (5 bases). The V end lost 3 bases, the J end lost 3 bases, and 22 bases lay between the germline ends. This CDR3 is 18 amino acids long. Per germline, CDR1 SGHDN and CDR2 FVKESK. This chain's CDR3 is CASSHNTRNPPSTDTQYF. DNA for the CDR3: TGTGCCAGCAGCCACAACACTAGGAACCCCCCAAGTACAGATACGCAGTATTTT.

The chain recombines TRBV28 with TRBJ2-3, with 11 bases identical to TRBD1. The germline V gene has CDR1 MDHEN and CDR2 SYDVKM. With 7 bases clipped from V and 6 bases from J, the junction kept 9 bases outside the gene matches. This CDR3 is built from 15 residues. The CDR3 protein is CASTTGQGEWDTQYF. The CDR3 DNA sequence: TGTGCCAGCACCACGGGACAGGGGGAATGGGATACGCAGTATTTT.

This clone was observed a few times. The chain employs TRBV27 and TRBJ2-7; 11 bases map to TRBD1. The V segment lost 3 bases and the J segment 7 bases; nucleotides outside the gene matches: 11. Per germline, CDR1 MNHEY and CDR2 SMNVEV (reference sequence). This CDR3 is 16 amino acids long. DNA of the CDR3: TGTGCCAGCAGTTTGAGGGCAAGGACAGGGGGCGTAGAGCAGTACTTC. As protein: CASSLRARTGGVEQYF.

This clone was detected a few times. The chain recombines TRBV19 with TRBJ1-1, with D uncertain. V was shortened by 4 bases and J by 4 bases, with 10 bases between the two germline ends. CDR1 is LNHDA, CDR2 SQIVND, per germline (reference sequence). This CDR3 comprises 13 residues. The CDR3 here is CASSTNFGTEAFF. Here the CDR3 DNA reads TGTGCCAGTAGTACTAATTTCGGCACTGAAGCTTTCTTT.

V gene TRBV27 combines with J gene TRBJ1-5; D perhaps matches TRBD1 (6 bases). V lost 6 bases, J lost 4 bases, and 13 bases lay in between. The germline V gene has CDR1 MNHEY and CDR2 SMNVEV (reference sequence). This CDR3 spans 14 amino acids. The CDR3 reads CASSMTGTNQPQHF. CDR3 in DNA: TGTGCCAGCAGCATGACAGGAACTAATCAGCCCCAGCATTTT.

The V and J genes are TRBV9 and TRBJ2-3; 13 nucleotides agree with TRBD2. Germline V lookup: CDR1 SGDLS, CDR2 YYNGEE. After removal of 0 bases from V and 3 bases from J, the junction contained 7 bases not matched to a gene. CDR3 size: 18 residues. The CDR3 protein is CASSVVGLAGAETDTQYF. Written as DNA, the CDR3 is TGTGCCAGCAGCGTAGTAGGACTAGCGGGGGCCGAGACAGATACGCAGTATTTT. Looking up the rest from reference TRBV9 and TRBJ2-3 gives the full variable domain: DSGVTQTPKHLITATGQRVTLRCSPRSGDLSVYWYQQSLDQGLQFLIQYYNGEERAKGNILERFSAQQFPDLHSELNLSSLELGDSALYFCASSVVGLAGAETDTQYFGPGTRLTVL.

This clone turned up a few times. The chain has TRBV12-3 or TRBV12-4 and TRBJ1-2, with D hard to call. V was clipped by 5 bases and J by 2 bases, with 9 bases between them. This CDR3 spans 13 amino acids. This CDR3 reads CASSPGGNYGYTF. As DNA, the CDR3 is TGTGCCAGCAGTCCTGGAGGAAACTATGGCTACACCTTC.

Only a few counts were recorded for this clone. The chain has TRBV15 and TRBJ2-7; 8 bases line up with TRBD1. Losses at the gene ends were 1 base for V and 1 base for J; bases not matched to a gene: 0. Germline CDR1 LNHNV, CDR2 YYDKDF (reference sequence). This CDR3 spans 14 amino acids. The CDR3 DNA follows: TGTGCCACCAGCAGAGGGGACAGGTCCTACGAGCAGTACTTC. Amino acids: CATSRGDRSYEQYF.

This clone was seen once. The rearrangement links TRBV25-1 to TRBJ1-2, with D perhaps matching TRBD1 (5 bases). The CDR3 covers 14 residues. Trimming removed 4 bases from V and 8 bases from J, with 17 bases in between. Germline V gives CDR1 MGHDK, CDR2 SYGVNS. CDR3 region: CASSADWQGGGYTF. The CDR3 bases are TGTGCCAGCAGTGCCGACTGGCAGGGAGGGGGCTACACCTTC.

This clone was counted a few times. The gene calls are TRBV11-2 and TRBJ2-3, with 8 bases lining up with TRBD2. V shed 6 bases and J 4 bases; nucleotides not matched to a gene: 6. This CDR3 comprises 14 residues. CDR1 and CDR2 from the germline V gene are SGHAT and FQNNGV. In DNA form, the CDR3 reads TGTGCCAGCAGGTATCGGACTAGCCCAGATACGCAGTATTTT. This encodes CASRYRTSPDTQYF.

The chain combines TRBV2 with TRBJ2-7; TRBD1 is a possible D gene (5 bases). In germline, CDR1 is SNHLY, CDR2 FYNNEI. V was pared by 3 bases and J by 1 base, with 10 bases between. This CDR3 region has 14 residues. Here the CDR3 reads CASSDQGRSYEQYF. DNA of the CDR3: TGTGCCAGCAGTGACCAGGGTCGGTCCTACGAGCAGTACTTC.

The gene calls are TRBV10-3 and TRBJ2-7, with TRBD1 identical over 8 bases. Germline V gene lookup returns CDR1 ENHRY and CDR2 SYGVKD. The length of the CDR3 is 14 residues. The J segment lost 6 bases and the V segment lost 5 bases, leaving 9 bases of the junction unmatched. CDR3 amino acids: CAISPGTGSGEQYF. Here the CDR3 DNA reads TGTGCCATCAGTCCCGGGACAGGATCGGGCGAGCAGTACTTC.

The chain employs TRBV11-2 and TRBJ2-2; TRBD1 matches 10 bases. Looked up from germline, CDR1 is SGHAT and CDR2 is FQNNGV. The CDR3 covers 14 residues. J gave up 5 bases and V 6 bases, and 3 bases lay outside the gene matches. Here the CDR3 DNA reads TGTGCCAGCAGACGGGGACAGGGGACCGGGGAGCTGTTTTTT. It yields the protein CASRRGQGTGELFF. Full variable domain (missing parts from reference TRBV11-2 and TRBJ2-2): EAGVAQSPRYKIIEKRQSVAFWCNPISGHATLYWYQQILGQGPKLLIQFQNNGVVDDSQLPKDRFSAERLKGVDSTLKIQPAKLEDSAVYLCASRRGQGTGELFFGEGSRLTVL.

The rearrangement uses TRBV10-3 and TRBJ2-5; a weak D match, TRBD1 (6 bases). Germline CDR1 and CDR2: ENHRY and SYGVKD. With 2 bases removed from V and 4 bases from J, the gap between germline ends came to 8 bases. The CDR3 is 13 residues long. In DNA, the CDR3 is TGTGCCATCAGTGAGGGGGGCACAGAGACCCAGTACTTC. This codes for CAISEGGTETQYF.

The J gene is TRBJ1-2, the V gene TRBV5-8, with 8 bases aligning to TRBD1. The trim removed 4 bases at V and 6 bases at J, leaving 11 bases unmatched. Germline CDR1 is SGHTS and CDR2 is YDEGEE. This CDR3 comprises 15 residues. CDR3 protein: CASSGPGGGFHGYTF. The CDR3 DNA is TGTGCCAGCAGCGGTCCAGGGGGCGGCTTCCATGGCTACACCTTC.

The J gene is TRBJ2-2, the V gene TRBV6-5, with a weak D call TRBD2 (5 bases). Germline V CDR1 and CDR2: MNHEY, SVGAGI. The CDR3 consists of 13 residues. The V end was cut by 3 bases, the J end by 4 bases, with 6 bases between. The CDR3 here is CASSYRGTGELFF. CDR3 bases: TGTGCCAGCAGTTATCGGGGCACCGGGGAGCTGTTTTTT.